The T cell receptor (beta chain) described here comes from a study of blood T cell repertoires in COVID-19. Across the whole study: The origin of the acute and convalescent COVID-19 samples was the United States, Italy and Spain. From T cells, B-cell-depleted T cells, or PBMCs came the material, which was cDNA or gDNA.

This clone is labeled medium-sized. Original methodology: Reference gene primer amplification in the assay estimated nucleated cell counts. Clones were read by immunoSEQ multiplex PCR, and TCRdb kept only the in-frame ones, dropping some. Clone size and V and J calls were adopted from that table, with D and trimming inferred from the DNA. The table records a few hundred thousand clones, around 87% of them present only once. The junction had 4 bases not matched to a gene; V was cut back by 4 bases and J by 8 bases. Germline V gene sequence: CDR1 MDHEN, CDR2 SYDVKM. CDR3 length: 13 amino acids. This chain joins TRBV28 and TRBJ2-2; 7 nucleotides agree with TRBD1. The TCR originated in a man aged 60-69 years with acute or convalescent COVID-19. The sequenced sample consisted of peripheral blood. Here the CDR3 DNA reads TGTGCCAGCAGTTACAGGGGAACTGGGGAGCTGTTTTTT. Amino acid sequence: CASSYRGTGELFF.